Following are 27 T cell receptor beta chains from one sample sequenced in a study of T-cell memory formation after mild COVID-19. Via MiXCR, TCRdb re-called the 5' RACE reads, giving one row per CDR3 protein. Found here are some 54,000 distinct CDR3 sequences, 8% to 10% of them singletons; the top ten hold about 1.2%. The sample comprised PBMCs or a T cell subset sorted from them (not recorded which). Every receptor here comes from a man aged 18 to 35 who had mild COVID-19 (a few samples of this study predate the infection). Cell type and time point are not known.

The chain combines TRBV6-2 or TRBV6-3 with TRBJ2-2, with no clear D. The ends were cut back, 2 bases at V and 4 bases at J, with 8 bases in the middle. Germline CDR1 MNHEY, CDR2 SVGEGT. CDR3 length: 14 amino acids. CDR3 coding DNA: TGTGCCAGCAGTTACGCAAACCCCACCGGGGAGCTGTTTTTT. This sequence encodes CASSYANPTGELFF.

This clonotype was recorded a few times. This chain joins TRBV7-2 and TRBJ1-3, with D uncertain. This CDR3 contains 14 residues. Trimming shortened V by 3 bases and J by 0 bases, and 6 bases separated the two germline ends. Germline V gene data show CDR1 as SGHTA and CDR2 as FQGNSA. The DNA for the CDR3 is TGTGCCAGCAGCTTTGCGGTCTCTGGAAACACCATATATTTT. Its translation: CASSFAVSGNTIYF.

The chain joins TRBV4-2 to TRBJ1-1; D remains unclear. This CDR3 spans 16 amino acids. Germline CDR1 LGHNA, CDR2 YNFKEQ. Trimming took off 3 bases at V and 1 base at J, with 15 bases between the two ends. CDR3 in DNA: TGTGCCAGCAGCCAGGAGGCGTATTTTAAGAACACTGAAGCTTTCTTT. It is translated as CASSQEAYFKNTEAFF.

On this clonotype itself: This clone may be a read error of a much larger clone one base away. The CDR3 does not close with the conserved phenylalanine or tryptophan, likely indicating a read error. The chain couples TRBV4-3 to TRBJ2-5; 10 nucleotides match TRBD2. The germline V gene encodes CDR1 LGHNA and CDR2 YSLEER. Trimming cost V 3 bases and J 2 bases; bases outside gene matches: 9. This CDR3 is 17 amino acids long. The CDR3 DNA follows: TGCGCCAGCAGCCAGGCAACTAGCGGGATAATACAAGAGACCCAGTACATC. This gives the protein CASSQATSGIIQETQYI.

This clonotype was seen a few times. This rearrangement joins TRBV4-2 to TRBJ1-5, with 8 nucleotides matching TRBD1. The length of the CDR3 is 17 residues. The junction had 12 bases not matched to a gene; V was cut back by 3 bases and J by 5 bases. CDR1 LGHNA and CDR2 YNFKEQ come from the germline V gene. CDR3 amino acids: CASSHPGQGKQDQPQHF. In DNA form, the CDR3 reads TGTGCCAGCAGCCATCCCGGACAGGGAAAGCAGGATCAGCCCCAGCATTTT.

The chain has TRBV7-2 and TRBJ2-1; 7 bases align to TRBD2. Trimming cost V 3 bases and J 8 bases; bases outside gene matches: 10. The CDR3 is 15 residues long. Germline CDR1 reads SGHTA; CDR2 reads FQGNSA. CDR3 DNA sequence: TGTGCCAGCAGCTTGAGTGGGGGGGAGTCCCATGAGCAGTTCTTC. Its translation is CASSLSGGESHEQFF.

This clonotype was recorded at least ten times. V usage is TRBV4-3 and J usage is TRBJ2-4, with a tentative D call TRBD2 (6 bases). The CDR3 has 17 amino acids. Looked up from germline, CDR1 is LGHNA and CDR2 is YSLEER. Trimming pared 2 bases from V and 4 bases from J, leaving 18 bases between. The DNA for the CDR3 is TGCGCCAGCAGCCAACTCCGGGACCTTGGAGGGAAAAACATTCAGTACTTC. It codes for CASSQLRDLGGKNIQYF.

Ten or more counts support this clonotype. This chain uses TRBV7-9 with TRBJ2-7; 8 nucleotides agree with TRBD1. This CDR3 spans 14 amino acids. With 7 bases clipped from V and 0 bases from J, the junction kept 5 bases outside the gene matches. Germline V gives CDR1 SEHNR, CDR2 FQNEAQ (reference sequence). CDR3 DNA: TGTGCCAGCAAACAACAGGGGGGCTCCTACGAGCAGTACTTC. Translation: CASKQQGGSYEQYF.

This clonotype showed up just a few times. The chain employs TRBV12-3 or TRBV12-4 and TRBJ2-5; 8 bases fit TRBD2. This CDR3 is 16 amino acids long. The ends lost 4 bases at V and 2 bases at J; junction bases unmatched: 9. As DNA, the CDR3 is TGTGCCAGCAGTTCGGCGGGGGGTGGGCCTCAAGAGACCCAGTACTTC. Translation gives CASSSAGGGPQETQYF.

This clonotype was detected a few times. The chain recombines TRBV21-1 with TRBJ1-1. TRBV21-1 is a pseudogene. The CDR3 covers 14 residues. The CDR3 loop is CASNIDGWGTEAFF. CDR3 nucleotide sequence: TGTGCCAGCAACATAGACGGGTGGGGGACTGAAGCTTTCTTT.

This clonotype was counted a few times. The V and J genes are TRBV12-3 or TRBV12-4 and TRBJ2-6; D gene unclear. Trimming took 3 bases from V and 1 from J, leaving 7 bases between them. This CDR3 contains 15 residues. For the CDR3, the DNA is TGTGCCAGCAGTTTGAGAGGTTCTGGGGCCAACGTCCTGACTTTC. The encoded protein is CASSLRGSGANVLTF.

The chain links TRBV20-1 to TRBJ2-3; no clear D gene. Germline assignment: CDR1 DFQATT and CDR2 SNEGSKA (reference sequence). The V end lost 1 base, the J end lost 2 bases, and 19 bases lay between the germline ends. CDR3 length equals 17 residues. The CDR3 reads CSARGGITPHTTDTQYF. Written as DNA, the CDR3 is TGCAGTGCTAGAGGTGGAATCACCCCTCACACCACAGATACGCAGTATTTT.

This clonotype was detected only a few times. The CDR3 reads CASTGTRSALYNEQFF. The CDR3 region has the DNA TGTGCCAGTACCGGGACTAGGAGTGCCCTATACAATGAGCAGTTCTTC. The genes are TRBV28 and TRBJ2-1; 8 bases are shared with TRBD2. CDR3 length: 16 amino acids. The V segment lost 9 bases and the J segment 4 bases; nucleotides outside the gene matches: 14. From germline, CDR1 is MDHEN and CDR2 SYDVKM.

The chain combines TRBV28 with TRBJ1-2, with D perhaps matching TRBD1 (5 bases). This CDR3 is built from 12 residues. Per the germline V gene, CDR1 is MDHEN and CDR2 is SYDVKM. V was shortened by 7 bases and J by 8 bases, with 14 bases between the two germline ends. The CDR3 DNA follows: TGTGCCAGCACTCCCCGGGGGACCGGCTACACCTTC. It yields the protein CASTPRGTGYTF.

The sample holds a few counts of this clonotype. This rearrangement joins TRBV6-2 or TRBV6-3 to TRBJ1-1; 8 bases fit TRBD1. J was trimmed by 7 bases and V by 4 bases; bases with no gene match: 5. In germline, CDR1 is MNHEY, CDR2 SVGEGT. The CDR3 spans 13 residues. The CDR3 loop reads CASSSRDRSEAFF. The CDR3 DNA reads TGTGCCAGCAGTTCTCGGGACAGGAGTGAAGCTTTCTTT.

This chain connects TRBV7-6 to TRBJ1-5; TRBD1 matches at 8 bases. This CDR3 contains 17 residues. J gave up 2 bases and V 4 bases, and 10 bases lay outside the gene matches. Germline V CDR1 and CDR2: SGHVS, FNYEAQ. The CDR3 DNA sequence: TGTGCCAGCAGCTCAGAGGGTTGGGACAGGCGCAATCAGCCCCAGCATTTT. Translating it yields CASSSEGWDRRNQPQHF. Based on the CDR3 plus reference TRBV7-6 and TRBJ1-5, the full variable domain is GAGVSQSPRYKVTKRGQDVALRCDPISGHVSLYWYRQALGQGPEFLTYFNYEAQQDKSGLPNDRFSAERPEGSISTLTIQRTEQRDSAMYRCASSSEGWDRRNQPQHFGDGTRLSIL.

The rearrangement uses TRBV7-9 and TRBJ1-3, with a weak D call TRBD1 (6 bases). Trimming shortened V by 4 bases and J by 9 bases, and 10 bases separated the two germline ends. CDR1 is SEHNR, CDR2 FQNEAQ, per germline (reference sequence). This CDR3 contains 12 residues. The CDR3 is CASSSRGGTIYF. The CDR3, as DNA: TGTGCCAGCAGCTCCAGGGGCGGCACCATATATTTT.

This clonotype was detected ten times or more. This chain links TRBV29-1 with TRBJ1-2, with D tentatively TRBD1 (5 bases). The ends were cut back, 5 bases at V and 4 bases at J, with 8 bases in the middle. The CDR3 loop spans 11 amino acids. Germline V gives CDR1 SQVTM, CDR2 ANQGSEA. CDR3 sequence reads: CSVRDGYGYTF. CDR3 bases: TGCAGCGTTCGGGACGGCTATGGCTACACCTTC.

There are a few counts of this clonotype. CDR3 DNA: TGTGCCAGCAGTTTGGAGGGCACTCAGCCCCAGCATTTT. Translated: CASSLEGTQPQHF. The chain recombines TRBV12-3 or TRBV12-4 with TRBJ1-5; D is unclear. The CDR3 sequence is 13 residues long. Trimming pared 3 bases from V and 6 bases from J, leaving 9 bases between.

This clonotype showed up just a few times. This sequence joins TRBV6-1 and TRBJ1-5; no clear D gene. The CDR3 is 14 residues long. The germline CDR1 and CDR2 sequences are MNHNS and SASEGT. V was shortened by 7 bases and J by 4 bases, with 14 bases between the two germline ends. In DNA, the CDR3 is TGTGCCAGCACTCCCGTGGGCGGGAATCAGCCCCAGCATTTT. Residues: CASTPVGGNQPQHF.

The CDR3: CSVVRGANTGELFF. In DNA, the CDR3 is TGCAGCGTTGTCCGGGGCGCCAACACCGGGGAGCTGTTTTTT. This chain links TRBV29-1 with TRBJ2-2; D could derive from TRBD1 or TRBD2 (5 bases each). Trimming left V 4 bases short and J 2 bases short, with 11 bases between. Germline CDR1 SQVTM, CDR2 ANQGSEA. The CDR3 has 14 residues.

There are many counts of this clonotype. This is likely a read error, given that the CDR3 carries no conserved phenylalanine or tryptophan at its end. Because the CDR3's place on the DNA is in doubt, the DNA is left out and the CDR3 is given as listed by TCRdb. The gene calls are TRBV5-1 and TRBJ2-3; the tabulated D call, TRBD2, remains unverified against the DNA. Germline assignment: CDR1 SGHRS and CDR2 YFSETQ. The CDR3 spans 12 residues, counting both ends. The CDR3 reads CASSLDGGLADI.

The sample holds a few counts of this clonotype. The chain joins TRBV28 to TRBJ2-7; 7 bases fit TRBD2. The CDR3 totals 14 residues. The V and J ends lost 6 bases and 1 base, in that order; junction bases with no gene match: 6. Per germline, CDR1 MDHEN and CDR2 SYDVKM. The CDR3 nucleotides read TGTGCCAGCAGGTCGGGACTAAATTCCTACGAGCAGTACTTC. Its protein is CASRSGLNSYEQYF. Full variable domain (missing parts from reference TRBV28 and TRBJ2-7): DVKVTQSSRYLVKRTGEKVFLECVQDMDHENMFWYRQDPGLGLRLIYFSYDVKMKEKGDIPEGYSVSREKKERFSLILESASTNQTSMYLCASRSGLNSYEQYFGPGTRLTVT.

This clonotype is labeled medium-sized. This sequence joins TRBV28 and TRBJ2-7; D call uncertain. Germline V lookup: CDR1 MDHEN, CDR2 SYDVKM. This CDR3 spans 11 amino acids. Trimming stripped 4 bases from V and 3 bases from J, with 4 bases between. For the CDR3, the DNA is TGTGCCAGCAGTTCTCTCTACGAGCAGTACGTC. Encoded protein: CASSSLYEQYV.

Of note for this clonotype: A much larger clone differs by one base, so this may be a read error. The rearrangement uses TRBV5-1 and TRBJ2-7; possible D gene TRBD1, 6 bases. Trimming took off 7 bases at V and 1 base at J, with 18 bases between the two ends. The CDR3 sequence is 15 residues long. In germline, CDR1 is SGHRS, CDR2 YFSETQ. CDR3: CASCGTGLKSYEQYF. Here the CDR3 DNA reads TGCGCCAGCTGCGGAACAGGGTTGAAGTCCTACGAGCAGTACTTC.

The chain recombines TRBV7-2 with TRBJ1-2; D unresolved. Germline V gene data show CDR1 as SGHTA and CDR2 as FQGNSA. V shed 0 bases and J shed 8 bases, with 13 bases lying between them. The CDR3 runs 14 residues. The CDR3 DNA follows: TGTGCCAGCAGCTTAGCAACTGGACTAGGCGGCTACACCTTC. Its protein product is CASSLATGLGGYTF.

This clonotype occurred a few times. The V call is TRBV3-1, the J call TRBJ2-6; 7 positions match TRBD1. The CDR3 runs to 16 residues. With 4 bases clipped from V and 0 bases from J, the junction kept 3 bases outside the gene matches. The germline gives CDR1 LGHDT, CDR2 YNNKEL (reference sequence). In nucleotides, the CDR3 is TGTGCCAGCAGCCGGGACAGATTCTCTGGGGCCAACGTCCTGACTTTC. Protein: CASSRDRFSGANVLTF. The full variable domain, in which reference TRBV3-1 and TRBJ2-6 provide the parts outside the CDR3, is DTAVSQTPKYLVTQMGNDKSIKCEQNLGHDTMYWYKQDSKKFLKIMFSYNNKELIINETVPNRFSPKSPDKAHLNLHINSLELGDSAVYFCASSRDRFSGANVLTFGAGSRLTVL.